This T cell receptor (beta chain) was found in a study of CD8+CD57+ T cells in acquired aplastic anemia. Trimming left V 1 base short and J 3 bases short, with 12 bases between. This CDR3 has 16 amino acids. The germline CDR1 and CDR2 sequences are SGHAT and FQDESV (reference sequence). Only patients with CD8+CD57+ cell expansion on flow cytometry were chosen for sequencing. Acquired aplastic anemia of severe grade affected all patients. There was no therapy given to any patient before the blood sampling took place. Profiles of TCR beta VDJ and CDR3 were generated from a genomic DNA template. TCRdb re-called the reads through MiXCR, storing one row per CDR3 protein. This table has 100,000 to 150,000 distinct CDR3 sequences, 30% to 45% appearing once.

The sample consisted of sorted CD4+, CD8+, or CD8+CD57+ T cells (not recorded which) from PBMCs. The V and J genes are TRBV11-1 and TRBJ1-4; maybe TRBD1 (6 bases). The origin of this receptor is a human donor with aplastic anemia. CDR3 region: CASSLGGGAANEKLFF. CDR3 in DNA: TGTGCCAGCAGCTTAGGCGGGGGGGCGGCTAATGAAAAACTGTTTTTT.